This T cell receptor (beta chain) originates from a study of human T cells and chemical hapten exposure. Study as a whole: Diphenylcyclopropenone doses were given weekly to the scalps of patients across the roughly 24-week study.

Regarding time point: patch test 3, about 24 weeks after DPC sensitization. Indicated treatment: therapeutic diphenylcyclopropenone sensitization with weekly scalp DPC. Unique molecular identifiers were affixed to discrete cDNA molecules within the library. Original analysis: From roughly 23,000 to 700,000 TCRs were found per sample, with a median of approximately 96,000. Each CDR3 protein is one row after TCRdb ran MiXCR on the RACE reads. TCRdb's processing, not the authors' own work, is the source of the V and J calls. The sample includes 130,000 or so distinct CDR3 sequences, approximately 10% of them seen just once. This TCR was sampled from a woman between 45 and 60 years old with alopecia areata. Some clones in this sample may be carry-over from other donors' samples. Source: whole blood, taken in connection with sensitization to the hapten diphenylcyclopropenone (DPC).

In nucleotides, the CDR3 is TGTGCCAGCAGCTCGAAACTAGCGACTAGCACAGATACGCAGTATTTT. Protein: CASSSKLATSTDTQYF. V is TRBV5-6 and J is TRBJ2-3; 7 bases are shared with TRBD2. CDR3 size: 16 residues. Germline trimming cut 3 bases from V and 0 bases from J; bases unmatched to any gene: 7. Germline CDR1 SGHDT, CDR2 YYEEEE. Based on the CDR3 plus reference TRBV5-6 and TRBJ2-3, the full variable domain is DAGVTQSPTHLIKTRGQQVTLRCSPKSGHDTVSWYQQALGQGPQFIFQYYEEEERQRGNFPDRFSGHQFPNYSSELNVNALLLGDSALYLCASSSKLATSTDTQYFGPGTRLTVL.